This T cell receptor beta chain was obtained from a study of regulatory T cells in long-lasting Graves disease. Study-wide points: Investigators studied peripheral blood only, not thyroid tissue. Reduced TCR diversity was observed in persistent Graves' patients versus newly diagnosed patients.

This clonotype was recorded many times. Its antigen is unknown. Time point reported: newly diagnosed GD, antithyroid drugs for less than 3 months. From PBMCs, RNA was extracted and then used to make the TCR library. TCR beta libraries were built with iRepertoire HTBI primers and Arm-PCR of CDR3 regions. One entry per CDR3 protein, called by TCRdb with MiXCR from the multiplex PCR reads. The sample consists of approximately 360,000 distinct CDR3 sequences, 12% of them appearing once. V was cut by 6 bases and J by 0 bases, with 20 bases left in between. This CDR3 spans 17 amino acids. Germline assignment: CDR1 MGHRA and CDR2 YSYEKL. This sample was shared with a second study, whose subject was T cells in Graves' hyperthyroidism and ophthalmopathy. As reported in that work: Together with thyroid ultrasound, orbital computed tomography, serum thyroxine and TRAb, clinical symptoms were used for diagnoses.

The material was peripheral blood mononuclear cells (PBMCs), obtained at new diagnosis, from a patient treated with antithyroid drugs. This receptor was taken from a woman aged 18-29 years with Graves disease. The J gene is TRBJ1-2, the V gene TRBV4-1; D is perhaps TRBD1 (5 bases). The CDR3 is CASRDVRAKLANYGYTF. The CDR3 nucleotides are TGCGCCAGCAGGGACGTCAGGGCGAAGTTAGCTAACTATGGCTACACCTTC.